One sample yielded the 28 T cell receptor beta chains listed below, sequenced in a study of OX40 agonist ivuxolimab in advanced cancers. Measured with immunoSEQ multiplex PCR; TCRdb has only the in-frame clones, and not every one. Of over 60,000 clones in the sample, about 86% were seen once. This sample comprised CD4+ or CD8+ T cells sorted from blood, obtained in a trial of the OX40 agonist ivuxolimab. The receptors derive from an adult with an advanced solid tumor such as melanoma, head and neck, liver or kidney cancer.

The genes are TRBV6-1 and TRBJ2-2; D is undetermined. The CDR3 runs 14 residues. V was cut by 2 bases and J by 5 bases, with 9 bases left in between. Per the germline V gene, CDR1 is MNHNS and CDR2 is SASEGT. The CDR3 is CASSEFLGTGELFF. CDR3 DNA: TGTGCCAGCAGTGAATTCCTAGGAACCGGGGAGCTGTTTTTT.

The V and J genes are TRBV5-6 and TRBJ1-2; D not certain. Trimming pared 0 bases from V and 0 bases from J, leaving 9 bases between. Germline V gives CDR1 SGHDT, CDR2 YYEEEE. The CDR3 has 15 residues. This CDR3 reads CASSLAPATNYGYTF. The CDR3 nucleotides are TGTGCCAGCAGCTTGGCGCCAGCAACTAACTATGGCTACACCTTC.

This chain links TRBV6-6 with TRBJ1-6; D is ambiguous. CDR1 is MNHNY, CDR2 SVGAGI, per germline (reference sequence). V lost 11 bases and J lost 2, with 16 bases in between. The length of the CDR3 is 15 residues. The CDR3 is CALRVGSAYNSPLHF. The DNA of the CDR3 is TGTGCCCTCCGGGTAGGCAGCGCCTATAATTCACCCCTCCACTTT.

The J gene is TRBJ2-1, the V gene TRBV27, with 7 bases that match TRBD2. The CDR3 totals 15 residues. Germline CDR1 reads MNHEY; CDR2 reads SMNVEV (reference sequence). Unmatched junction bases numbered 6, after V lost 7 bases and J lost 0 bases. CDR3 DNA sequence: TGTGCCAGCACCCTGGGCGGGAGCTCCTACAATGAGCAGTTCTTC. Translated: CASTLGGSSYNEQFF.

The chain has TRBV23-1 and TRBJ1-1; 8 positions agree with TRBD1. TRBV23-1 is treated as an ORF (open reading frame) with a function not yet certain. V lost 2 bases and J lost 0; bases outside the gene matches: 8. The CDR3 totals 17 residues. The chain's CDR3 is CASSQTDRAVMNTEAFF. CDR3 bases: TGCGCCAGCAGTCAAACGGACAGGGCGGTAATGAACACTGAAGCTTTCTTT.

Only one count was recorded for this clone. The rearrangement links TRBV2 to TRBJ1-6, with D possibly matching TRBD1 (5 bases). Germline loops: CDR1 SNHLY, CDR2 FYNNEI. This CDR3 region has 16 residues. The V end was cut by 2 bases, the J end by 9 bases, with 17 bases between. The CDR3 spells CASSESHGGFGSPLHF. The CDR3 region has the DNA TGTGCCAGCAGTGAAAGTCACGGGGGTTTCGGTTCACCCCTCCACTTT.

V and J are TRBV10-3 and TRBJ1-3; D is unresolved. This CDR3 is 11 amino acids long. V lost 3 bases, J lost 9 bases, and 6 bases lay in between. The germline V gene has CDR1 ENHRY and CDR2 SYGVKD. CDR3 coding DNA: TGTGCCATCAGTGAAGAGAGCACCATATATTTT. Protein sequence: CAISEESTIYF.

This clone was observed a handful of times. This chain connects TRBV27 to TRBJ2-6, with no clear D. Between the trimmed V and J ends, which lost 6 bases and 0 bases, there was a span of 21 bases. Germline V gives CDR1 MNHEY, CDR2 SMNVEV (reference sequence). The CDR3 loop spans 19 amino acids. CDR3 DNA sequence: TGTGCCAGCAGCCCGGTAAATGGGCTAGATAACTCTGGGGCCAACGTCCTGACTTTC. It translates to CASSPVNGLDNSGANVLTF.

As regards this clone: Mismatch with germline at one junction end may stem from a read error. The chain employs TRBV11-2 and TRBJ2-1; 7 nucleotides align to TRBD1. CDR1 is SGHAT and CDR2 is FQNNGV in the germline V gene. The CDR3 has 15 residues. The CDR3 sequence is CASSIDRVPVNEQFF. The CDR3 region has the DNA TGTGCCAGCAGCATAGACAGGGTTCCAGTAAATGAGCAGTTCTTC. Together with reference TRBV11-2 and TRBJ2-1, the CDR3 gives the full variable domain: EAGVAQSPRYKIIEKRQSVAFWCNPISGHATLYWYQQILGQGPKLLIQFQNNGVVDDSQLPKDRFSAERLKGVDSTLKIQPAKLEDSAVYLCASSIDRVPVNEQFFGPGTRLTVL.

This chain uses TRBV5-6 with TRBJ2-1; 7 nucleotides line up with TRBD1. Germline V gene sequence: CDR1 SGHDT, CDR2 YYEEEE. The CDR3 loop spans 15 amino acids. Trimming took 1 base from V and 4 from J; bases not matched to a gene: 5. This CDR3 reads CASSLWTGGYNEQFF. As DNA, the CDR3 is TGTGCCAGCAGCTTGTGGACAGGCGGTTACAATGAGCAGTTCTTC.

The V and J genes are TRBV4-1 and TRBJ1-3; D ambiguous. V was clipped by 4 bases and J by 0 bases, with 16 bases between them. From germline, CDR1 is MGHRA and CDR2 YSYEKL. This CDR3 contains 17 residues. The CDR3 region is CASSLTILRGSGNTIYF. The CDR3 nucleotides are TGCGCCAGCAGCCTTACTATCCTCCGGGGCTCTGGAAACACCATATATTTT.

CDR3 residues: CASSEGRLNTEAFF. The CDR3 DNA is TGTGCCAGCAGCGAGGGACGGTTGAACACTGAAGCTTTCTTT. The rearrangement uses TRBV9 and TRBJ1-1, with D perhaps matching TRBD1 (5 bases). CDR3 length: 14 residues. Between the trimmed V and J ends, which lost 3 bases and 0 bases, there was a span of 9 bases. The germline gives CDR1 SGDLS, CDR2 YYNGEE.

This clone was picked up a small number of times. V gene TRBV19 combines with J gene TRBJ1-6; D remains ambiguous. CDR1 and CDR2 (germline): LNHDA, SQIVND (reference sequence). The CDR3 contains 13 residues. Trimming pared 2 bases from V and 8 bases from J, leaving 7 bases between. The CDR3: CASSINLYSPLHF. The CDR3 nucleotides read TGTGCCAGTAGTATAAACCTATATTCACCCCTCCACTTT.

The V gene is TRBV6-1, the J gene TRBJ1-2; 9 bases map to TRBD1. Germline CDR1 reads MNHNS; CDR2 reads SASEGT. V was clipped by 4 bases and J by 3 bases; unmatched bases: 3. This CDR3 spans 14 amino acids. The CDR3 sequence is CASSVRQGDYGYTF. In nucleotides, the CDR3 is TGTGCCAGCAGTGTTCGACAGGGGGACTATGGCTACACCTTC.

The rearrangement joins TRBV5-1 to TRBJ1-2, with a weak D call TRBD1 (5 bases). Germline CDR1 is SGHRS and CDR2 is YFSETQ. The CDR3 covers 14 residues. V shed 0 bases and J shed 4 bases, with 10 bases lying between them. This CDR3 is CASSLGQGGYGYTF. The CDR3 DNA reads TGCGCCAGCAGCTTGGGGCAGGGTGGCTATGGCTACACCTTC.

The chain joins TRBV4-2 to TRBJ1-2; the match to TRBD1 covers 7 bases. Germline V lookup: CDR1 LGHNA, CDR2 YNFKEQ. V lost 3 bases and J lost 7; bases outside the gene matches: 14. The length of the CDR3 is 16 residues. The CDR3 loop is CASSQDRVGGAGGYTF. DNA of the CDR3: TGTGCCAGCAGCCAGGATAGGGTAGGGGGCGCTGGTGGCTACACCTTC.

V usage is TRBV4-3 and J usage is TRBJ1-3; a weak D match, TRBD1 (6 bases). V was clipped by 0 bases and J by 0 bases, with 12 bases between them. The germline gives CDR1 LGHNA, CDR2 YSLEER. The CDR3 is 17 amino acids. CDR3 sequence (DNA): TGCGCCAGCAGCCAAGATCATCCGGACAGCTCTGGAAACACCATATATTTT. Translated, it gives CASSQDHPDSSGNTIYF.

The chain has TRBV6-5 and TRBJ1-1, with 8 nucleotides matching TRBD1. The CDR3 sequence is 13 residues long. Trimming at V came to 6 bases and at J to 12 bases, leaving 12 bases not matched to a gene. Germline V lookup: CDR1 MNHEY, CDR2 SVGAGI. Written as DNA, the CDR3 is TGTGCCAGCAGCAAGCAGGGGGCGATTTCCTCTTTCTTT. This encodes CASSKQGAISSFF.

In nucleotides, the CDR3 is TGTGCCAGCAGCCAAGATCATGGGCGAGGGACACCCCTCCACTTT. Its protein is CASSQDHGRGTPLHF. This chain uses TRBV14 with TRBJ1-6; D remains ambiguous. Trimming took 0 bases from V and 11 from J, leaving 14 bases between them. The CDR3 is 15 amino acids. Germline CDR1 reads SGHDN; CDR2 reads FVKESK.

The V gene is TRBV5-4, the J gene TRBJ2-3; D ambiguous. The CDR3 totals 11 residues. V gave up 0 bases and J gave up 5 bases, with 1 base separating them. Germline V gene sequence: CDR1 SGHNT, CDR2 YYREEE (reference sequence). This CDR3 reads CASSLVDTQYF. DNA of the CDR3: TGTGCCAGCAGCTTGGTAGATACGCAGTATTTT.

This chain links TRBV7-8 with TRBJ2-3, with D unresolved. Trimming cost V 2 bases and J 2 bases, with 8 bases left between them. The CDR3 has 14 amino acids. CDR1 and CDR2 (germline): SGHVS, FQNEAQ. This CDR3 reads CASSLRRTTDTQYF. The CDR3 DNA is TGTGCCAGCAGCTTACGGCGGACCACAGATACGCAGTATTTT.

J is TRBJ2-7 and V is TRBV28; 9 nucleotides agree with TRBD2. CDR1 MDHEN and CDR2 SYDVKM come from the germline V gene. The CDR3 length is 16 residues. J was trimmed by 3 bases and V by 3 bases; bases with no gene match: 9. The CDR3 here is CASSFSSSGTHYEQYF. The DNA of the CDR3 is TGTGCCAGCAGTTTTAGTTCTAGCGGGACGCACTACGAGCAGTACTTC.

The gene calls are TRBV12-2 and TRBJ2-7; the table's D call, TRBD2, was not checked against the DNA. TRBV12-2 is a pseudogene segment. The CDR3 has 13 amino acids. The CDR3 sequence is CASRLAGSYEQYF. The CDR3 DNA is TGTGCAAGTCGCTTAGCCGGCTCCTACGAGCAGTACTTC.

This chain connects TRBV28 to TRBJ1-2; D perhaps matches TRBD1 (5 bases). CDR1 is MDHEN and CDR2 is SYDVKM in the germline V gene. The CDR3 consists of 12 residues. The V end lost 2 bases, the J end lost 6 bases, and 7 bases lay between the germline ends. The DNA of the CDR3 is TGTGCCAGCAGTTTACAGGGCCATGGCTACACCTTC. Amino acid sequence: CASSLQGHGYTF.

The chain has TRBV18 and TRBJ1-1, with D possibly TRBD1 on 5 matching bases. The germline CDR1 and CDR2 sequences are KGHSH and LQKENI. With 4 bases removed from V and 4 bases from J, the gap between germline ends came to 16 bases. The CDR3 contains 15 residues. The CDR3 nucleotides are TGTGCCAGCTCACACGGTGTAGGGGATATCACTGAAGCTTTCTTT. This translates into CASSHGVGDITEAFF. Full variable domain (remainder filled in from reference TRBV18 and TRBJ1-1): NAGVMQNPRHLVRRRGQEARLRCSPMKGHSHVYWYRQLPEEGLKFMVYLQKENIIDESGMPKERFSAEFPKEGPSILRIQQVVRGDSAAYFCASSHGVGDITEAFFGQGTRLTVV.

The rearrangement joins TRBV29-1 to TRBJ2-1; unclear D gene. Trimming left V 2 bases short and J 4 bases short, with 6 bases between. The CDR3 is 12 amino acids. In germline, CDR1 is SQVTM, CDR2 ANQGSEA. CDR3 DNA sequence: TGCAGCGTTGAACGGCAGTACAATGAGCAGTTCTTC. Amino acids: CSVERQYNEQFF.

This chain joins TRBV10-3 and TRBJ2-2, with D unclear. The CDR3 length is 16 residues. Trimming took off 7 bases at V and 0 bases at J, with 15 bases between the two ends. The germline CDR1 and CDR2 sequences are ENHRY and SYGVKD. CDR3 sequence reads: CAITSISGANTGELFF. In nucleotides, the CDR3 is TGTGCCATCACCTCGATTTCTGGCGCGAACACCGGGGAGCTGTTTTTT.

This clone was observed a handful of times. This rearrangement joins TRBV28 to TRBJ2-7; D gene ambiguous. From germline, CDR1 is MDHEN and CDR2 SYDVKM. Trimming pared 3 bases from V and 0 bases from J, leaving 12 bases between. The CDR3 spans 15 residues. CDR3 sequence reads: CASSFRRSSSYEQYF. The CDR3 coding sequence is TGTGCCAGCAGTTTCAGGAGATCCAGCTCCTACGAGCAGTACTTC.